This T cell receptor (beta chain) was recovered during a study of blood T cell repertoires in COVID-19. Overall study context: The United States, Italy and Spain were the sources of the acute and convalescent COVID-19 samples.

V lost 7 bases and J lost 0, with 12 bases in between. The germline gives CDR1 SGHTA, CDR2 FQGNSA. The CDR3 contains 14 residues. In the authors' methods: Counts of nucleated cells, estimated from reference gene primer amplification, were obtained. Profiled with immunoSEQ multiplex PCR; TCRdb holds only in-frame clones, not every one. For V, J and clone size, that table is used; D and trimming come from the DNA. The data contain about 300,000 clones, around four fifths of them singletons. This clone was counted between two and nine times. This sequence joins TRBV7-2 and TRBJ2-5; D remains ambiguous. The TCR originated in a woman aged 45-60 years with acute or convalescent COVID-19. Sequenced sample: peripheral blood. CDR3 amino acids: CASTLLLNQETQYF. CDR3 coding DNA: TGTGCCAGCACACTACTGCTGAACCAAGAGACCCAGTACTTC.